This T cell receptor beta chain originates from a study of cytomegalovirus exposure and HLA in healthy donors. The CDR3 extends over 15 amino acids. Germline CDR1 is SQVTM and CDR2 is ANQGSEA. V lost 2 bases, J lost 0 bases, and 11 bases lay in between. Vbeta (60) and Jbeta (13) primers were used in the PCR. TCRdb's copy holds only in-frame clones and misses some; the assay was immunoSEQ multiplex PCR. This table has fewer than 250,000 clones, more than 70% appearing once. This clonotype originated in a human donor in good health. This chain connects TRBV29-1 to TRBJ2-1; TRBD1 is a possible D gene (5 bases). Material for sequencing was PBMCs. CDR3 nucleotide sequence: TGCAGCGTTGAACCTTACAGGAGCTCCTACAATGAGCAGTTCTTC. Its translation: CSVEPYRSSYNEQFF.